These 20 T cell receptor beta chains share one sample of origin, sequenced in a study of blood T cell repertoires in COVID-19 (dated by TCRdb to between 2020 and 2021). Receptor libraries were prepared by the immunoSEQ multiplex PCR assay. In TCRdb, the immuneACCESS table is reduced to in-frame sequences with V and J assigned. These tables do not hold every clone; where another copy was compared, an unresolved V gene accounts for under half, and the others remain unexplained. The sample table contains 350,000 to 400,000 clones; only one count was recorded for 89% of them. Of the sample, around 3% is held by the ten largest clones. Sequenced sample: peripheral blood. The receptors here all came from a woman aged 25 to 39 with COVID-19, enrolled during active disease.

The CDR3, as DNA: TGTGCCAGCAGCTTGGCCGGACTAGCGGGGGGCTCAGATACGCAGTATTTT. Its protein product is CASSLAGLAGGSDTQYF. The gene calls are TRBV5-6 and TRBJ2-3; 14 nucleotides match TRBD2. Germline CDR1 is SGHDT and CDR2 is YYEEEE. With 0 bases clipped from V and 4 bases from J, the junction kept 4 bases outside the gene matches. The CDR3 is 17 residues long.

This rearrangement joins TRBV9 to TRBJ1-2; possible D gene TRBD1, 6 bases. Trimming pared 0 bases from V and 4 bases from J, leaving 13 bases between. CDR3 length: 15 amino acids. The V gene's germline CDR1 is SGDLS and CDR2 YYNGEE. This CDR3 reads CASSVGWEGGYGYTF. For the CDR3, the DNA is TGTGCCAGCAGCGTAGGATGGGAGGGGGGCTATGGCTACACCTTC.

The chain uses TRBV7-2 and TRBJ1-5; 10 bases are a match to TRBD1. Germline CDR1 and CDR2: SGHTA and FQGNSA. CDR3 length: 17 residues. J gave up 2 bases and V 6 bases, and 10 bases lay outside the gene matches. In nucleotides, the CDR3 is TGTGCCAGCAGTTCTCCTACCGGGACAGGGGGCAATCAGCCCCAGCATTTT. Its translation: CASSSPTGTGGNQPQHF.

As DNA, the CDR3 is TGTGCCACTGGGGACAGTTACACCGGGGAGCTGTTTTTT. This translates into CATGDSYTGELFF. The J gene is TRBJ2-2, the V gene TRBV24-1; 7 nucleotides line up with TRBD1. Trimming removed 10 bases from V and 3 bases from J; junction bases left unmatched: 4. In germline, CDR1 is KGHDR, CDR2 SFDVKD. The CDR3 covers 13 residues.

This chain uses TRBV29-1 with TRBJ1-5, with D unclear. Germline values: CDR1 SQVTM, CDR2 ANQGSEA. V dropped 4 bases and J dropped 0 bases, with 4 bases sitting between them. The CDR3 has 12 residues. This chain's CDR3 is CSVAYSNQPQHF. The DNA of the CDR3 is TGCAGCGTTGCGTATAGCAATCAGCCCCAGCATTTT.

Only one count was recorded for this clone. The J gene is TRBJ1-1, the V gene TRBV5-4; TRBD1 might be the D (5 bases). Germline assignment: CDR1 SGHNT and CDR2 YYREEE (reference sequence). CDR3 length: 11 residues. With 4 bases removed from V and 7 bases from J, the gap between germline ends came to 8 bases. The CDR3 DNA reads TGTGCCAGCAGCCCCGGGGGTGAAGCTTTCTTT. This gives the protein CASSPGGEAFF.

CDR3 protein: CATSDRTSGVRGELFF. In DNA, the CDR3 is TGTGCCACCAGTGACCGGACTAGCGGGGTTAGGGGGGAGCTGTTTTTT. The chain carries TRBV24-1 and TRBJ2-2; TRBD2 matches 12 bases. The CDR3 totals 16 residues. In germline, CDR1 is KGHDR, CDR2 SFDVKD. The V segment lost 4 bases and the J segment 8 bases; nucleotides outside the gene matches: 7.

J is TRBJ1-1 and V is TRBV3-1 (or the pseudogene TRBV3-2), with 12 bases lining up with TRBD1. The CDR3 totals 14 residues. Unmatched junction bases numbered 5, after V lost 8 bases and J lost 4 bases. Germline V lookup: CDR1 LGHDT, CDR2 YNNKEL (reference sequence). The CDR3 loop is CASEGQGAPTEAFF. The DNA of the CDR3 is TGTGCCAGCGAGGGACAGGGGGCACCCACTGAAGCTTTCTTT.

The gene calls are TRBV12-3 or TRBV12-4 and TRBJ2-1; D gene uncertain. V was pared by 2 bases and J by 11 bases, with 10 bases between. This CDR3 is 12 amino acids long. The CDR3 reads CASSLSDLKQFF. CDR3 DNA sequence: TGTGCCAGCAGTTTAAGTGACTTAAAGCAGTTCTTC.

V is TRBV6-5 and J is TRBJ2-1; D may be TRBD2 (5 bases). The germline V gene encodes CDR1 MNHEY and CDR2 SVGAGI. The CDR3 spans 15 residues. The ends were cut back, 3 bases at V and 8 bases at J, with 17 bases in the middle. CDR3 sequence reads: CASSYSGNGNHEQFF. The DNA of the CDR3 is TGTGCCAGCAGTTATAGTGGGAACGGGAACCATGAGCAGTTCTTC.

The gene calls are TRBV9 and TRBJ2-7; D perhaps matches TRBD2 (5 bases). The V end was cut by 0 bases, the J end by 0 bases, with 7 bases between. The CDR3 consists of 14 residues. The germline V gene encodes CDR1 SGDLS and CDR2 YYNGEE. CDR3 coding DNA: TGTGCCAGCAGCGTAGCGGCGGGCTCCTACGAGCAGTACTTC. It is translated as CASSVAAGSYEQYF.

The chain is built from TRBV30 and TRBJ1-2, with D perhaps matching TRBD1 (6 bases). Germline V gene sequence: CDR1 GTSNPN, CDR2 SVGIG (reference sequence). Trimming removed 3 bases at V and 7 bases at J, with 15 bases between. The CDR3 runs 13 residues. CDR3 loop: CAWSRGGASGYTF. As DNA, the CDR3 is TGTGCCTGGAGCCGCGGGGGGGCGAGTGGCTACACCTTC.

This clone was seen only once. This chain uses TRBV11-2 with TRBJ2-1; 14 bases align to TRBD2. Trimming at V came to 1 base and at J to 10 bases, leaving 3 bases not matched to a gene. The germline V gene encodes CDR1 SGHAT and CDR2 FQNNGV. This CDR3 is 15 amino acids long. CDR3 sequence: CASSLGLAGGSEQFF. The CDR3 DNA follows: TGTGCCAGCAGCTTAGGACTAGCGGGAGGGTCCGAGCAGTTCTTC. Full variable domain (missing parts from reference TRBV11-2 and TRBJ2-1): EAGVAQSPRYKIIEKRQSVAFWCNPISGHATLYWYQQILGQGPKLLIQFQNNGVVDDSQLPKDRFSAERLKGVDSTLKIQPAKLEDSAVYLCASSLGLAGGSEQFFGPGTRLTVL.

The chain combines TRBV14 with TRBJ2-2, with D possibly TRBD1 on 5 matching bases. The length of the CDR3 is 15 residues. Germline assignment: CDR1 SGHDN and CDR2 FVKESK. Trimming took 1 base from V and 4 from J, leaving 10 bases between them. The CDR3 reads CASSQVGAFTGELFF. The CDR3 DNA reads TGTGCCAGCAGCCAAGTAGGGGCTTTCACCGGGGAGCTGTTTTTT.

The chain uses TRBV7-9 and TRBJ2-2; D may be TRBD2 (6 bases). Per the germline V gene, CDR1 is SEHNR and CDR2 is FQNEAQ (reference sequence). V was cut by 2 bases and J by 0 bases, with 10 bases left in between. CDR3 length equals 16 residues. The CDR3 spells CASSLSGGANTGELFF. The CDR3, as DNA: TGTGCCAGCAGCTTATCCGGGGGAGCGAACACCGGGGAGCTGTTTTTT.

V is TRBV19 and J is TRBJ1-3; 7 nucleotides match TRBD1. This CDR3 is 14 amino acids long. The germline CDR1 and CDR2 sequences are LNHDA and SQIVND (reference sequence). V dropped 6 bases and J dropped 7; count of bases not matched to a gene: 9. The CDR3 DNA reads TGTGCCAGTAGCTTGCCGGGACAGCGTAACACCATATATTTT. This codes for CASSLPGQRNTIYF.

The chain links TRBV5-5 to TRBJ1-4; D perhaps matches TRBD1 (5 bases). With 4 bases removed from V and 8 bases from J, the gap between germline ends came to 15 bases. This CDR3 is built from 14 residues. Germline V gene lookup returns CDR1 SGHKS and CDR2 YYEKEE (reference sequence). The CDR3 DNA follows: TGTGCCAGCAGCGTCGAGCCAGGGCGGGAAAAACTGTTTTTT. Its protein product is CASSVEPGREKLFF.

The V gene is TRBV5-4, the J gene TRBJ2-3; possibly TRBD1 for D (5 bases). Germline loops: CDR1 SGHNT, CDR2 YYREEE (reference sequence). Trimming left V 1 base short and J 4 bases short, with 13 bases between. There are 15 residues in the CDR3. The CDR3 loop reads CASSLQGLFPDTQYF. The CDR3 nucleotides read TGTGCCAGCAGCTTGCAGGGTCTTTTTCCAGATACGCAGTATTTT.

The chain links TRBV27 to TRBJ1-2; D perhaps matches TRBD1 (6 bases). CDR3 size: 14 residues. Trimming removed 3 bases from V and 3 bases from J, with 11 bases in between. The germline V gene encodes CDR1 MNHEY and CDR2 SMNVEV (reference sequence). The CDR3 sequence: CASSFGGQHYGYTF. The DNA of the CDR3 is TGTGCCAGCAGTTTTGGGGGCCAGCACTATGGCTACACCTTC.

This chain uses TRBV7-2 with TRBJ2-7, with D maybe TRBD1 (5 bases). CDR3 length equals 13 residues. Germline assignment: CDR1 SGHTA and CDR2 FQGNSA. Trimming took off 2 bases at V and 6 bases at J, with 11 bases between the two ends. The CDR3 loop reads CASSLKGLSEQYF. The CDR3 coding sequence is TGTGCCAGCAGCTTAAAGGGGTTGAGCGAGCAGTACTTC.